This T cell receptor beta chain was obtained from a study of PD-L1 blockade in urothelial cancer (dated by TCRdb to about 2017). Regarding the study in general: Therapy was started at some point between 2012 and 2014 for all patients, and atezolizumab 1,200 mg was administered intravenously every 3 weeks. About 90% of the 29 patients were identified as males with urothelial cancer of bladder origin, and a prior smoking history was reported by 18 of 29 patients. Somatic, immune and clinical correlates of response to PD-L1 blockade with atezolizumab in urothelial cancer were the focus of an exploratory multi-omic analysis. Roughly 10 patients reached durable clinical benefit, while 20 patients did not. Blood samples yielded a median of around 150,000 T cells and roughly 83,000 unique TCRs, with median clonality roughly 0.085. Patients had an ECOG performance status of 0 or 1 and had received between 0 and 3 prior chemotherapy regimens. Pretreatment tumor samples and matched peripheral blood, collected serially before and after atezolizumab treatment, underwent TCR sequencing. Durable clinical benefit was defined as a progression-free survival longer than 6 months, and TCR features were additionally tested against progression-free survival and overall survival. Pretreatment blood TCR-seq was available for fewer than 30 patients, at least one posttreatment blood collection was obtained for about 24 patients, and tumor TCR-seq was available for about 24 patients. Whole exome sequencing and RNA sequencing of pretreatment tumors were performed alongside TCR sequencing in the same patients. Blood samples were analyzed at 3 weeks after treatment start (second dose) and at 6 weeks after treatment start. Results the study describes overall, beyond this receptor: Small sample size (n ≈ 30) and many exploratory analyses mean the results are intended to be hypothesis-generating. At 3 weeks after the start of treatment, tumor-associated TCR clones in peripheral blood had expanded more in patients with durable benefit (n of about 22, p = 0.022). A pretreatment peripheral blood TCR clonality below the median was linked to improved progression-free and overall survival.

CDR1 and CDR2 were assigned from the germline V gene as SGHNT and YENEEA. Compared with germline, V lacks 5 bases and J lacks 5 bases; bases without a gene match: 7. Reading from cysteine to phenylalanine, the CDR3 counts 14 amino acids. Only the CDR3 region is kept as DNA, spanning 42 bases read in frame from base 1. To note about this clone: Its antigen is not yet known. No base-level quality is on record; no much larger clone is a single base apart.

Synthetic TCR analog templates were spiked into each PCR so that absolute template abundance could be estimated from read counts. Using the immunoSEQ assay, TCRbeta CDR3 regions were amplified from genomic DNA with bias-controlled V and J gene primers. Sequencing of rearranged TCRbeta segments was performed at approximately 20X coverage. In the paper's pipeline: Sequencing errors were corrected by clustering, and CDR3s were annotated against IMGT so that V, D and J genes could be assigned. Only productive TCRbeta rearrangements were used in downstream analyses, excluding out-of-frame or stop-codon sequences. To compute clonality, Shannon entropy was normalized by the log of the number of unique productive sequences and then subtracted from one. Fisher's exact test with Benjamini-Hochberg correction, using a cutoff of adjusted p below 0.01, was how clones that differed between time points or between blood and tumor were identified. The table comes from immuneACCESS by way of TCRdb, which keeps in-frame sequences with V and J called. Part of the clones is missing from these tables; in studies checked, under half for an unresolved V gene and the rest for unknown reasons. That table is the source of V, J and clone size, and D and trimming were worked out from the DNA. This sample is represented by some 77,000 clones; roughly 87% of them were singletons. Jointly, the top ten make up around 5% of the sample.

A cohort of about 30 patients with locally advanced or metastatic urothelial carcinoma, treated at Memorial Sloan Kettering on a trial protocol, was included. Peripheral blood mononuclear cells were collected pretreatment and during treatment, with between 1 and 8 total time points obtained per patient. The Qiagen DNeasy Blood extraction kit was used to purify genomic DNA from total PBMCs and tumor samples. PBMCs were collected pretreatment and during treatment, and were isolated and stored as previously described. The sequence was obtained from a woman aged 70-85 years with urothelial cancer. This chain joins TRBV11-3 to TRBJ2-7, with 9 middle bases fitting TRBD1. The source was PBMCs, collected around atezolizumab (anti-PD-L1) treatment. The nucleotide sequence reads as follows: TGTGCCAGCAGCAGATCCGGGACAGGGAACGAGCAGTACTTC. Its protein is CASSRSGTGNEQYF.